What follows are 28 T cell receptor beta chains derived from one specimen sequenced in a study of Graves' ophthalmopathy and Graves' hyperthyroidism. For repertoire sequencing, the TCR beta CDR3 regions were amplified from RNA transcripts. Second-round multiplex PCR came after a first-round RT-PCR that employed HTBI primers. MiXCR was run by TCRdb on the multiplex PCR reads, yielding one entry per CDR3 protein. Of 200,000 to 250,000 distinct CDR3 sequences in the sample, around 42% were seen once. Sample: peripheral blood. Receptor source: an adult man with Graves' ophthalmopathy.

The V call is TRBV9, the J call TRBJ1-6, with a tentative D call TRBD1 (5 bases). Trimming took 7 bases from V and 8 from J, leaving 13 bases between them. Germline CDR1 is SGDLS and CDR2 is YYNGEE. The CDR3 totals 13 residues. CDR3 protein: CASSPETDSPLHF. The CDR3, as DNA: TGTGCCAGCTCACCAGAGACAGATTCACCCCTCCACTTT. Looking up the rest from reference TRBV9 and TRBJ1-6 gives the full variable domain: DSGVTQTPKHLITATGQRVTLRCSPRSGDLSVYWYQQSLDQGLQFLIQYYNGEERAKGNILERFSAQQFPDLHSELNLSSLELGDSALYFCASSPETDSPLHFGNGTRLTVT.

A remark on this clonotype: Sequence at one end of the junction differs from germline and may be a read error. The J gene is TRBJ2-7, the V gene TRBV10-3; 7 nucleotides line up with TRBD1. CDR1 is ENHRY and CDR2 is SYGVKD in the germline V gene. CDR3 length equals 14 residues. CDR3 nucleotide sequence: TGTGCCAGCAGTTATCGGGCAGGGGGCTACGAGCAGTACTTC. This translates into CASSYRAGGYEQYF.

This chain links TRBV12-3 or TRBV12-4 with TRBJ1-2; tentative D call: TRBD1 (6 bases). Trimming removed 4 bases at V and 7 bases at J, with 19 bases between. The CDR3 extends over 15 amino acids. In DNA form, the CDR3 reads TGTGCCAGCAGTTCACGGGACATTCCGACGGGTGGCTACACCTTC. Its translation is CASSSRDIPTGGYTF.

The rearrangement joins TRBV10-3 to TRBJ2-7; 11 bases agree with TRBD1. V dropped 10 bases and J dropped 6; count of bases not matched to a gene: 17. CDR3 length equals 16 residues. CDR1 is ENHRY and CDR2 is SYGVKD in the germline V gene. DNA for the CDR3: TGTGCCAGCAGCACGGAGGACAGGGGGCTTTATAGCGAGCAGTACTTC. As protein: CASSTEDRGLYSEQYF.

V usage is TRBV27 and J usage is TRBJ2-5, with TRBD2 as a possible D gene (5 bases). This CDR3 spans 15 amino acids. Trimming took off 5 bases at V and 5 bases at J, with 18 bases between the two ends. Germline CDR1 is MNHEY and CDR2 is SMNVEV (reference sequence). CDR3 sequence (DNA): TGTGCCAGCAGTCCCCCCTCGGCGAGAGGGGAGACCCAGTACTTC. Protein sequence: CASSPPSARGETQYF.

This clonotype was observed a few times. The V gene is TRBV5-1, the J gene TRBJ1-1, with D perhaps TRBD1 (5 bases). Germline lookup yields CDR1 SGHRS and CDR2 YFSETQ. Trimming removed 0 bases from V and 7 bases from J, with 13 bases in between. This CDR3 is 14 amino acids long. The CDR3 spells CASSLGDERGEAFF. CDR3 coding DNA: TGCGCCAGCAGCTTGGGGGACGAAAGGGGTGAAGCTTTCTTT.

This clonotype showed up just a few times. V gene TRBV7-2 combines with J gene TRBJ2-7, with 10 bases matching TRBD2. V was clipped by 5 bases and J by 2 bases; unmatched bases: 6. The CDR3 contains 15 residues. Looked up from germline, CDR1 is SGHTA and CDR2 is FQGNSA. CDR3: CASSLPGTSAYEQYF. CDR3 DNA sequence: TGTGCCAGCAGCCTACCCGGGACTAGCGCCTACGAGCAGTACTTC.

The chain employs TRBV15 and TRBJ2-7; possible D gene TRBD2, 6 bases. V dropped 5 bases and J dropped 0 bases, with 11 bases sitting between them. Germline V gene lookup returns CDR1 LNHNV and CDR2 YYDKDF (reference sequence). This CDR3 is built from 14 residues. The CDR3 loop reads CATSLATSSYEQYF. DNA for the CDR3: TGTGCCACCAGCCTGGCGACTAGCTCCTACGAGCAGTACTTC.

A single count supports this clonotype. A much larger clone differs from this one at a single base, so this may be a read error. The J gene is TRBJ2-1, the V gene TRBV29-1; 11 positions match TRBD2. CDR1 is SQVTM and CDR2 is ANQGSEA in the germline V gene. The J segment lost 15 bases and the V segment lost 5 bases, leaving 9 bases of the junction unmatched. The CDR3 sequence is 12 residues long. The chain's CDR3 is CSVRTSGSVMFF. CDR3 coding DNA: TGCAGCGTTAGAACTAGCGGGAGTGTAATGTTCTTC.

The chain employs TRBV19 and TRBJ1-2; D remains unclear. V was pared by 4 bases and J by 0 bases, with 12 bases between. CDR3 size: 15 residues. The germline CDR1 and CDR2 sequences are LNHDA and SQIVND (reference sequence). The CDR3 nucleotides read TGTGCCAGTAGTACCGAACCACAGACTAACTATGGCTACACCTTC. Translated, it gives CASSTEPQTNYGYTF. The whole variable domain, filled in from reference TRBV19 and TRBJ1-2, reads DGGITQSPKYLFRKEGQNVTLSCEQNLNHDAMYWYRQDPGQGLRLIYYSQIVNDFQKGDIAEGYSVSREKKESFPLTVTSAQKNPTAFYLCASSTEPQTNYGYTFGSGTRLTVV.

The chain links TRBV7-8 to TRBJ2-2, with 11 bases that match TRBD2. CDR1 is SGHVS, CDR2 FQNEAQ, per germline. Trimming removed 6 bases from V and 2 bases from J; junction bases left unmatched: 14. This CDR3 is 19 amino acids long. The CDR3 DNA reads TGTGCCAGCAGTCTCTCGAGTACTAGCGGGAGTTCAAACACCGGGGAGCTGTTTTTT. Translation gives CASSLSSTSGSSNTGELFF.

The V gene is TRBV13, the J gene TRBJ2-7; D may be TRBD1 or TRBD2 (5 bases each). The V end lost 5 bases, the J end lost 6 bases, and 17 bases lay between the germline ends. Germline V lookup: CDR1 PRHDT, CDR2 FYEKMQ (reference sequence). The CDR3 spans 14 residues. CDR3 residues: CASSSRDHLSEQYF. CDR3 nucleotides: TGTGCCAGCAGCAGCCGGGACCATCTTTCCGAGCAGTACTTC.

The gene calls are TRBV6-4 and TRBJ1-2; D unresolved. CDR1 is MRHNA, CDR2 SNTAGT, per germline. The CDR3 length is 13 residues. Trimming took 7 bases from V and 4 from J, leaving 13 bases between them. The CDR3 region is CASNAGDGYGYTF. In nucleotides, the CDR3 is TGTGCCAGCAATGCTGGAGACGGCTATGGCTACACCTTC.

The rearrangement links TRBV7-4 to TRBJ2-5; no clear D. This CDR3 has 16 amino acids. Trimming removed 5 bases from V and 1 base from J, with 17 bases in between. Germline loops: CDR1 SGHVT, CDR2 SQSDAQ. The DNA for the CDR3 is TGTGCCAGCAGCACCCGACCTACCTCCTCCCAAGAGACCCAGTACTTC. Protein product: CASSTRPTSSQETQYF.

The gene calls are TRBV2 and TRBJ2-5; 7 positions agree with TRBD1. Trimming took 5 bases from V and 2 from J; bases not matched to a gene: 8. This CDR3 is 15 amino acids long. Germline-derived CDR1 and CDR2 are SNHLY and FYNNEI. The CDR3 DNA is TGTGCCAGCAGTTTTTACCGGGACAGACAAGAGACCCAGTACTTC. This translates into CASSFYRDRQETQYF.

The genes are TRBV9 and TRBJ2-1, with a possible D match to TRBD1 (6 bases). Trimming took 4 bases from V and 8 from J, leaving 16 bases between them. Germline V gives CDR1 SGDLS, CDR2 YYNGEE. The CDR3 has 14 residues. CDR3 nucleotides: TGTGCCAGCAGCACTCGGGACACCGGGGATGAGCAGTTCTTC. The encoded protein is CASSTRDTGDEQFF.

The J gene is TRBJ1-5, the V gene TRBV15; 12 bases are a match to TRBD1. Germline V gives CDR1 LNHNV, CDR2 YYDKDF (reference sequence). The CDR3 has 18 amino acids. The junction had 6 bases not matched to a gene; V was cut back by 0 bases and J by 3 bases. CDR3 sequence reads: CATSRDRDRGRVNQPQHF. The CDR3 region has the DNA TGTGCCACCAGCAGAGATCGGGACAGGGGGCGTGTCAATCAGCCCCAGCATTTT.

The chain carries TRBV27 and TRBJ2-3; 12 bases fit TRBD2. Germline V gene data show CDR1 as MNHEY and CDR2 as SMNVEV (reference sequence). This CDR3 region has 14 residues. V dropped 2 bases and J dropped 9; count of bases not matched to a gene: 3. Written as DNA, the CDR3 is TGTGCCAGCAGTTTAGGGACTAGCGGGTGGACGCAGTATTTT. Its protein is CASSLGTSGWTQYF.

The CDR3 DNA reads TGTGCCAGCTCACCACAGCGGGTCGGCTCACCCCTCCACTTT. Encoded protein: CASSPQRVGSPLHF. The chain recombines TRBV18 with TRBJ1-6; D is unresolved. This CDR3 region has 14 residues. Germline-derived CDR1 and CDR2 are KGHSH and LQKENI. Trimming took off 1 base at V and 10 bases at J, with 11 bases between the two ends. The variable domain in full, with the rest retrieved from reference TRBV18 and TRBJ1-6, is NAGVMQNPRHLVRRRGQEARLRCSPMKGHSHVYWYRQLPEEGLKFMVYLQKENIIDESGMPKERFSAEFPKEGPSILRIQQVVRGDSAAYFCASSPQRVGSPLHFGNGTRLTVT.

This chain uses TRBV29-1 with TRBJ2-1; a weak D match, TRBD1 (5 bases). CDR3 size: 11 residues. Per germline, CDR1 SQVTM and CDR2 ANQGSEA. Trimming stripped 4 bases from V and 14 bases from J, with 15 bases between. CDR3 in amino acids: CSVVPGWVEFF. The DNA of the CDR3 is TGCAGCGTTGTCCCAGGGTGGGTGGAGTTCTTC.

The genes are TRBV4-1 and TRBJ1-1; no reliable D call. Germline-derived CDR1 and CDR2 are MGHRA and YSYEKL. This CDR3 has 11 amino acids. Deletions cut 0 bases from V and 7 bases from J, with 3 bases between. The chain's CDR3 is CASSQDGEAFF. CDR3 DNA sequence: TGCGCCAGCAGCCAAGATGGTGAAGCTTTCTTT.

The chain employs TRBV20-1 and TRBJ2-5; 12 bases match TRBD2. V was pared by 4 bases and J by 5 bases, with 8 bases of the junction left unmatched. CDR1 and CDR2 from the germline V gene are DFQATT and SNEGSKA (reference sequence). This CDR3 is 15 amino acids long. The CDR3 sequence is CSAKGLAGGGETQYF. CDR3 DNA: TGCAGTGCTAAGGGGCTAGCGGGAGGGGGGGAGACCCAGTACTTC.

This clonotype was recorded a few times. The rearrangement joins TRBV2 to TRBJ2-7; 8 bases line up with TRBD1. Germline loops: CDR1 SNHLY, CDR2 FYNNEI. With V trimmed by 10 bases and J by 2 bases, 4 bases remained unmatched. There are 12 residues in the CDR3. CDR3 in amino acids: CAMTGATYEQYF. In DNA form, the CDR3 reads TGTGCCATGACAGGGGCGACCTACGAGCAGTACTTC.

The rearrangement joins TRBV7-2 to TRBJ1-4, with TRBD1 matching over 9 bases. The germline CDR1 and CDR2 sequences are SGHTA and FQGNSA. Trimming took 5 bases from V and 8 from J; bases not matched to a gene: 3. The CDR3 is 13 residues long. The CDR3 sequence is CASSSGTGEKLFF. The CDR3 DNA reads TGTGCCAGCAGCAGCGGGACAGGGGAAAAACTGTTTTTT.

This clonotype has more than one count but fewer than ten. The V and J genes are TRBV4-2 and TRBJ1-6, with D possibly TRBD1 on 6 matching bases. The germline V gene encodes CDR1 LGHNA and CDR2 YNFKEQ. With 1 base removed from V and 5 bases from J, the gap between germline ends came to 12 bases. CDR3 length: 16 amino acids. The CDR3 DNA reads TGTGCCAGCAGCCAAGGGTCCAGGGGAAATAATTCACCCCTCCACTTT. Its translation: CASSQGSRGNNSPLHF.

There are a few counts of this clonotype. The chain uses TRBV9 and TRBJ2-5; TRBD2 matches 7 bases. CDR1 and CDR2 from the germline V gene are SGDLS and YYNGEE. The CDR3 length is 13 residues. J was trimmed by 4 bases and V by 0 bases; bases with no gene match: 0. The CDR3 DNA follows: TGTGCCAGCAGCGTAGGCGGGGGAGAGACCCAGTACTTC. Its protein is CASSVGGGETQYF.

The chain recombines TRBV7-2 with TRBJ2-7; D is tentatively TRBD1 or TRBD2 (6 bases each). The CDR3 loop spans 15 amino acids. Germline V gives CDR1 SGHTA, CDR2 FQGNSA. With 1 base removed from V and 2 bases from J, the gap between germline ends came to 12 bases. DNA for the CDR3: TGTGCCAGCAGCTTAGGCCGGGGGCGCACCTACGAGCAGTACTTC. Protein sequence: CASSLGRGRTYEQYF.

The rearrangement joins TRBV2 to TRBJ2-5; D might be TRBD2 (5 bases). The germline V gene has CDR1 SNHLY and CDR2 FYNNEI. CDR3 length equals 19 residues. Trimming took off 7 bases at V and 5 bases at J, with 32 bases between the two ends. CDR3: CASNIIRESRVSWRETQYF. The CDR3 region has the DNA TGTGCCAGCAATATCATTAGAGAATCGCGGGTTTCATGGAGGGAGACCCAGTACTTC.